This entry describes one T cell receptor beta chain. Its antigen remains unidentified. This CDR3 is 13 amino acids long. V was pared by 1 base and J by 7 bases, with 10 bases between. This entry is derived from a study of blood T cells in healthy people across ages. Regarding the study as a whole: Roughly linearly, TCR beta diversity per million T cells fell as age increased.

It was with a sample-barcoded 5' primer and a J-beta primer mix that a second PCR of about 7 to 12 cycles was run. In TCRdb, the 5' RACE reads were re-called with MiXCR into one record per CDR3 protein. The repertoire holds more than 650,000 distinct CDR3 sequences, approximately 24% seen once, with about 2.9% in the top ten. The sample was also linked to a second study, of T cells of mothers and their children. Per that study: The authors used all extracted RNA for cDNA synthesis, at 1.5 ug per 15 ul.

Sequenced input: blood. This receptor was identified in a boy between 10 and 17 years old in good health. V is TRBV12-3 or TRBV12-4 and J is TRBJ1-2, with D tentatively TRBD1 (5 bases). The CDR3 region has the DNA TGTGCCAGCAGTTTAGGCAGGGAAGTTGGCTACACCTTC. Protein product: CASSLGREVGYTF.